A single sample is the source of the 20 T cell receptor beta chains below, sequenced in a study of T cell changes during pregnancy in multiple sclerosis. Sequencing used immunoSEQ multiplex PCR; TCRdb keeps in-frame clones, though not all of them. The data contain about 80,000 clones, 92% of them singletons. The starting material was peripheral blood, obtained before pregnancy. All receptors derive from a female donor with multiple sclerosis, enrolled in a pregnancy study.

The CDR3 reads CASSISSGGSTDTQYF. In DNA form, the CDR3 reads TGTGCCAGTAGTATTTCGTCGGGAGGCTCGACAGATACGCAGTATTTT. This chain connects TRBV19 to TRBJ2-3; the match to TRBD2 covers 7 bases. The trim removed 3 bases at V and 3 bases at J, leaving 9 bases unmatched. The CDR3 is made up of 16 amino acids. Germline lookup yields CDR1 LNHDA and CDR2 SQIVND (reference sequence).

This chain joins TRBV30 and TRBJ2-6; 8 positions agree with TRBD1. Unmatched junction bases numbered 15, after V lost 2 bases and J lost 0 bases. Germline assignment: CDR1 GTSNPN and CDR2 SVGIG (reference sequence). The CDR3 is made up of 20 amino acids. The CDR3 is CAWSRLGQGQLPSGANVLTF. CDR3 nucleotides: TGTGCCTGGAGTCGCCTAGGACAGGGACAATTACCCTCTGGGGCCAACGTCCTGACTTTC.

This CDR3 is CASSFRDRGWITEAFF. CDR3 DNA sequence: TGTGCCAGCAGCTTCCGGGACAGGGGGTGGATCACTGAAGCTTTCTTT. The chain combines TRBV7-8 with TRBJ1-1; TRBD1 matches 11 bases. With 3 bases clipped from V and 4 bases from J, the junction kept 7 bases outside the gene matches. This CDR3 spans 16 amino acids. CDR1 SGHVS and CDR2 FQNEAQ come from the germline V gene.

This clone has a handful of counts. Written as DNA, the CDR3 is TGCAGCGCCCGGGACAGCCTCTATGGCTACACCTTC. It yields the protein CSARDSLYGYTF. The V gene is TRBV29-1, the J gene TRBJ1-2, with 7 nucleotides matching TRBD1. The CDR3 sequence is 12 residues long. Trimming took 7 bases from V and 4 from J; bases not matched to a gene: 6. Germline assignment: CDR1 SQVTM and CDR2 ANQGSEA. The entire variable domain, with the rest obtained from reference TRBV29-1 and TRBJ1-2, is as follows: SAVISQKPSRDICQRGTSLTIQCQVDSQVTMMFWYRQQPGQSLTLIATANQGSEATYESGFVIDKFPISRPNLTFSTLTVSNMSPEDSSIYLCSARDSLYGYTFGSGTRLTVV.

This sequence joins TRBV4-2 and TRBJ1-5; the D gene is possibly TRBD1 (5 bases). V lost 2 bases and J 3 bases, leaving 8 bases between the germline ends. The CDR3 spans 14 residues. Germline values: CDR1 LGHNA, CDR2 YNFKEQ. For the CDR3, the DNA is TGTGCCAGCAGCCAAATGGACAACAATCAGCCCCAGCATTTT. It is translated as CASSQMDNNQPQHF.

V usage is TRBV14 and J usage is TRBJ2-7; TRBD1 matches at 9 bases. The V segment lost 0 bases and the J segment 7 bases; nucleotides outside the gene matches: 1. In germline, CDR1 is SGHDN, CDR2 FVKESK. This CDR3 has 13 residues. In DNA form, the CDR3 reads TGTGCCAGCAGCCAAGACGGGACAGGGGAGCAGTACTTC. Protein: CASSQDGTGEQYF.

The chain has TRBV5-1 and TRBJ2-1; D may be TRBD2 (5 bases). V shed 4 bases and J shed 5 bases, with 13 bases lying between them. The CDR3 is 14 residues long. Germline loops: CDR1 SGHRS, CDR2 YFSETQ. The CDR3 coding sequence is TGCGCCAGCAGCCCGCCCCTCGGGGACAATGAGCAGTTCTTC. Translated: CASSPPLGDNEQFF.

The genes are TRBV4-2 and TRBJ2-5; TRBD2 might be the D (6 bases). Trimming pared 4 bases from V and 11 bases from J, leaving 23 bases between. The CDR3 spans 15 residues. Germline assignment: CDR1 LGHNA and CDR2 YNFKEQ. DNA for the CDR3: TGTGCCAGCAGCCCCGCCGGGGCGCAGGGTCGGGAGCAGTACTTC. Translated, it gives CASSPAGAQGREQYF.

This chain joins TRBV29-1 and TRBJ2-7; 10 positions match TRBD2. The V gene's germline CDR1 is SQVTM and CDR2 ANQGSEA. Trimming removed 0 bases from V and 4 bases from J; junction bases left unmatched: 6. CDR3 length: 15 residues. CDR3 sequence: CSVEDGISGRYEQYF. In DNA form, the CDR3 reads TGCAGCGTTGAAGATGGTATTAGCGGGAGGTACGAGCAGTACTTC.

The chain joins TRBV6-5 to TRBJ2-5; 10 nucleotides agree with TRBD2. V lost 4 bases to trimming and J lost 1 base; unmatched junction nucleotides: 6. Germline-derived CDR1 and CDR2 are MNHEY and SVGAGI. The CDR3 spans 16 residues. The CDR3 DNA reads as TGTGCCAGCAGTTGGCGGCCTAGCGGGAGCCAAGAGACCCAGTACTTC. This codes for CASSWRPSGSQETQYF.

In the case of this clone: Different DNA sequences within this sample yield the same CDR3. This chain connects TRBV27 to TRBJ2-7, with TRBD2 as a possible D gene (5 bases). Trimming shortened V by 2 bases and J by 0 bases, and 5 bases separated the two germline ends. CDR3 size: 13 residues. The germline V gene encodes CDR1 MNHEY and CDR2 SMNVEV (reference sequence). The CDR3: CASSLTSSYEQYF. The CDR3 DNA is TGTGCCAGCAGTTTAACTAGCTCCTACGAGCAGTACTTC.

The V and J genes are TRBV27 and TRBJ2-3, with D tentatively TRBD2 (6 bases). The germline V and J ends were trimmed by 4 bases and 1 base, with 21 bases remaining between them. Germline V lookup: CDR1 MNHEY, CDR2 SMNVEV (reference sequence). CDR3 length equals 18 residues. The CDR3: CASSSLRDSPWGTDTQYF. The CDR3 DNA follows: TGTGCCAGCAGTTCCCTCCGGGACTCCCCCTGGGGCACAGATACGCAGTATTTT.

The V and J genes are TRBV6-1 and TRBJ2-7; 10 nucleotides line up with TRBD1. CDR3 length: 15 residues. Germline V gene lookup returns CDR1 MNHNS and CDR2 SASEGT. With 4 bases clipped from V and 3 bases from J, the junction kept 6 bases outside the gene matches. The CDR3, as DNA: TGTGCCAGCAGTGTGTCGGGGACAGGGGTCTACGAGCAGTACTTC. Translated, it gives CASSVSGTGVYEQYF.

The gene calls are TRBV7-2 and TRBJ2-5; D uncertain. Trimming took off 5 bases at V and 3 bases at J, with 10 bases between the two ends. Germline values: CDR1 SGHTA, CDR2 FQGNSA. The CDR3 spans 13 residues. CDR3 amino acids: CASSPIVEETQYF. CDR3 bases: TGTGCCAGCAGCCCCATAGTAGAAGAGACCCAGTACTTC.

V usage is TRBV7-8 and J usage is TRBJ1-3; perhaps TRBD1 as D (6 bases). The CDR3 has 15 amino acids. Trimming left V 4 bases short and J 4 bases short, with 14 bases between. The germline gives CDR1 SGHVS, CDR2 FQNEAQ. The CDR3 coding sequence is TGTGCCAGCAGCTCTACTTCAGGGGTCGGAAACACCATATATTTT. This gives the protein CASSSTSGVGNTIYF.

This clone appeared a single time. This chain links TRBV5-6 with TRBJ2-5, with 15 bases matching TRBD2. Germline lookup yields CDR1 SGHDT and CDR2 YYEEEE. The V gene end was trimmed by 3 bases and the J gene end by 5 bases; junction bases not matched to a gene: 8. The CDR3 consists of 17 residues. Here the CDR3 DNA reads TGTGCCAGCAGCTGGACTAGCGGGAGGGTTGGTCGGGAGACCCAGTACTTC. Translating gives CASSWTSGRVGRETQYF.

The rearrangement links TRBV5-4 to TRBJ2-1; 8 bases align to TRBD2. CDR3 size: 15 residues. Trimming at V came to 3 bases and at J to 5 bases, leaving 7 bases not matched to a gene. CDR1 and CDR2 (germline): SGHNT, YYREEE (reference sequence). CDR3 coding DNA: TGTGCCAGCAGCTCGGGGGGGGTAATGGACAATGAGCAGTTCTTC. Its protein is CASSSGGVMDNEQFF.

The chain joins TRBV28 to TRBJ2-7, with TRBD1 as a possible D gene (6 bases). This CDR3 contains 17 residues. Trimming left V 6 bases short and J 3 bases short, with 24 bases between. CDR1 is MDHEN, CDR2 SYDVKM, per germline. In DNA form, the CDR3 reads TGTGCCAGCAGCGCCTCAATAGGCCTAACAGGGATCTACGAGCAGTACTTC. Translation gives CASSASIGLTGIYEQYF.

The CDR3 nucleotides are TGTGCCAGCAGCAGCCGAGGGCCTCCTGGGACCCAGTACTTC. Translating gives CASSSRGPPGTQYF. The rearrangement uses TRBV5-8 and TRBJ2-5; weak D call: TRBD2 (5 bases). CDR3 length: 14 residues. V gave up 4 bases and J gave up 7 bases, with 17 bases separating them. Germline CDR1 is SGHTS and CDR2 is YDEGEE.

This clone was counted between two and nine times. The rearrangement uses TRBV9 and TRBJ2-2, with D maybe TRBD2 (6 bases). V was shortened by 1 base and J by 1 base, with 14 bases between the two germline ends. The CDR3 runs 17 residues. CDR1 is SGDLS, CDR2 YYNGEE, per germline. The CDR3, as DNA: TGTGCCAGCAGCGTACCCACTAGCCTCGAGAACACCGGGGAGCTGTTTTTT. Translated, it gives CASSVPTSLENTGELFF.